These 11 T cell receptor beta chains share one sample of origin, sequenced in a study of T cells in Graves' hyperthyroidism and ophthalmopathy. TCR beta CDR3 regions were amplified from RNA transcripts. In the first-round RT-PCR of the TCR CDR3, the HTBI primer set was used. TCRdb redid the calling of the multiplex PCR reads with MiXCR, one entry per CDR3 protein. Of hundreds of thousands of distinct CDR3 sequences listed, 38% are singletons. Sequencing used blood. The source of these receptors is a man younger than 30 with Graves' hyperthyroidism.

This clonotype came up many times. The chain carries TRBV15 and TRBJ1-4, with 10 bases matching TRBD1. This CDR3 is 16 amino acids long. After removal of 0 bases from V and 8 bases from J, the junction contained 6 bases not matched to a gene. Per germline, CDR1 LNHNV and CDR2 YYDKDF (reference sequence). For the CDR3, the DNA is TGTGCCACCAGCAGAGAATTGGGGACAGGGGAGGAAAAACTGTTTTTT. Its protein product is CATSRELGTGEEKLFF.

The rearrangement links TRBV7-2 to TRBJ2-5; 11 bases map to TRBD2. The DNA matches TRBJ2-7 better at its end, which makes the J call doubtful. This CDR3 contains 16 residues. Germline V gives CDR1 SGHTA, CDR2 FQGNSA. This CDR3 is CASSFGLAGMAYEQYF. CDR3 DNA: TGTGCCAGCAGCTTCGGACTAGCGGGCATGGCCTACGAGCAGTACTTC.

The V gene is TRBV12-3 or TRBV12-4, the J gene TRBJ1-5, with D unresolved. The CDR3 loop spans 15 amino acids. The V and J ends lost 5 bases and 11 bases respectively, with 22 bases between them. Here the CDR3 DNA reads TGTGCCAGCAGTGAGACTAGCGGGGAAGTCGAGACCCAGCATTTT. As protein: CASSETSGEVETQHF.

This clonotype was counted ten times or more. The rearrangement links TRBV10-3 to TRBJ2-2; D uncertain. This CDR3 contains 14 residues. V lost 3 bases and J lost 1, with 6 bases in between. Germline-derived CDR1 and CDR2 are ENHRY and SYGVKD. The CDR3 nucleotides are TGTGCCATCAGTGACCTCGAGAACACCGGGGAGCTGTTTTTT. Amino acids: CAISDLENTGELFF.

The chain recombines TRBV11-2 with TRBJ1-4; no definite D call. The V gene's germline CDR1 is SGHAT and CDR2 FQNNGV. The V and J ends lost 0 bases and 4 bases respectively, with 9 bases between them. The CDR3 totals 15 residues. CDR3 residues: CASSLDWSSNEKLFF. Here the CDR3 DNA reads TGTGCCAGCAGCTTAGACTGGTCGAGTAATGAAAAACTGTTTTTT.

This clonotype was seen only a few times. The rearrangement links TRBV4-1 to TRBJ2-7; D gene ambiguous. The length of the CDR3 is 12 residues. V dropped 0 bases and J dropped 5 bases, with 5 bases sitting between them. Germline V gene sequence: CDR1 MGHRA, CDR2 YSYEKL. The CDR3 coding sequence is TGCGCCAGCAGCCAAGATTGGAACGAGCAGTACTTC. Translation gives CASSQDWNEQYF.

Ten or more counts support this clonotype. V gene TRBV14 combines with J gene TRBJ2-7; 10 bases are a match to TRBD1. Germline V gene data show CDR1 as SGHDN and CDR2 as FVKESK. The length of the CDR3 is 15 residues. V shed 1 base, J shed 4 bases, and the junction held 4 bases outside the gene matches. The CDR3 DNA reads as TGTGCCAGCAGCCAAGGCTTGGGACAGGGGTACGAGCAGTACTTC. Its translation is CASSQGLGQGYEQYF.

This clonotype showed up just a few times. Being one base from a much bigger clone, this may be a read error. The CDR3 bases are TGCAGCGTTGAAGGCGGGGAGCTGTTTTTT. This sequence encodes CSVEGGELFF. This chain links TRBV29-1 with TRBJ2-2; no reliable D call. Per germline, CDR1 SQVTM and CDR2 ANQGSEA. This CDR3 spans 10 amino acids. V lost 1 base, J lost 7 bases, and 1 base lay in between.

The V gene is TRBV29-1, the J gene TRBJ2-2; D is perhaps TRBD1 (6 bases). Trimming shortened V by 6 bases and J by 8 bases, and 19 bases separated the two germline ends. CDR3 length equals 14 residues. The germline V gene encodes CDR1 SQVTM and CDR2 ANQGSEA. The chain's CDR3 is CSVRGTGDLGELFF. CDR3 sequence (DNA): TGCAGCGTCAGGGGAACAGGAGACTTAGGGGAGCTGTTTTTT.

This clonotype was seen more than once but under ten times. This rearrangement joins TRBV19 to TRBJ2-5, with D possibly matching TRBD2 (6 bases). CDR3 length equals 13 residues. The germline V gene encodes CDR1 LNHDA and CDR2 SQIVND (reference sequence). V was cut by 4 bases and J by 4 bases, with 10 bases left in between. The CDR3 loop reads CASSKLEGETQYF. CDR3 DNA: TGTGCCAGTAGTAAGCTGGAGGGAGAGACCCAGTACTTC.

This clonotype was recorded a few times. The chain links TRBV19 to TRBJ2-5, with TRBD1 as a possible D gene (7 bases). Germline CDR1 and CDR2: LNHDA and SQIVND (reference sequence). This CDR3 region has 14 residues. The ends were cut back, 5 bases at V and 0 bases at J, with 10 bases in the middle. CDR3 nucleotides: TGTGCCAGTAGTGCGGGACAGTACCAAGAGACCCAGTACTTC. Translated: CASSAGQYQETQYF.